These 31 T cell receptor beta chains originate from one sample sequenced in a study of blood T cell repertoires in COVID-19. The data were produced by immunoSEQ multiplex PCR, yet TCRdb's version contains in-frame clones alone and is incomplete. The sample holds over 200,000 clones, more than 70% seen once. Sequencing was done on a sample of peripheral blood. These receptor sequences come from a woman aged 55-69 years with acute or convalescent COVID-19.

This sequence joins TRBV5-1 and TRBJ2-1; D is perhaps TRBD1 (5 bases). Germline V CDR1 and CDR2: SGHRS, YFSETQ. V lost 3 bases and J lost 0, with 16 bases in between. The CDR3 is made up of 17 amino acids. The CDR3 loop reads CASSSHLTVSSYNEQFF. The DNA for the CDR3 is TGCGCCAGCAGCTCTCACCTGACAGTTAGCTCCTACAATGAGCAGTTCTTC.

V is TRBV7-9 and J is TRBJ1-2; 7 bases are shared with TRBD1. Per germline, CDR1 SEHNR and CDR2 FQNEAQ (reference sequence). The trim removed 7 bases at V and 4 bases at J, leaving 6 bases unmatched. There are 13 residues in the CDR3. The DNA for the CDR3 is TGTGCCAGCACCGTAGGGACAGTCTATGGCTACACCTTC. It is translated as CASTVGTVYGYTF.

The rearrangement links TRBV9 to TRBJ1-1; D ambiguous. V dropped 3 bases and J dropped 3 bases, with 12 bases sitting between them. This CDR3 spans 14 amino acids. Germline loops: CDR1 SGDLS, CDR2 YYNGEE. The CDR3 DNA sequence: TGTGCCAGCAGCGCCCTCGGGAGGGACACTGAAGCTTTCTTT. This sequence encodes CASSALGRDTEAFF.

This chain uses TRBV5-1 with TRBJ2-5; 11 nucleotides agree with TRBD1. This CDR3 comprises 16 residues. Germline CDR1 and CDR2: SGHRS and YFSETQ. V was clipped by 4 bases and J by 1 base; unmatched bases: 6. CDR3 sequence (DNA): TGCGCCAGCAGCCCCTGGACAGGGGGCCCCCAAGAGACCCAGTACTTC. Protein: CASSPWTGGPQETQYF.

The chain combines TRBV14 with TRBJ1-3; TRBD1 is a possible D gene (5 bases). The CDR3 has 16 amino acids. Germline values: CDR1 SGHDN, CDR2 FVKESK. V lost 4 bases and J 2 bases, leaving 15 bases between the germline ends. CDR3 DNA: TGTGCCAGCAGCCCACGACAGCCATTGACTGGAAACACCATATATTTT. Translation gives CASSPRQPLTGNTIYF.

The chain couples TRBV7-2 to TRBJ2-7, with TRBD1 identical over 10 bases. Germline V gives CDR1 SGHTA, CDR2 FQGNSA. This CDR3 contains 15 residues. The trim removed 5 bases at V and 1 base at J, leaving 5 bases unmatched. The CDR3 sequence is CASSRDRGQSYEQYF. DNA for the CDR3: TGTGCCAGCAGCCGGGACAGGGGCCAATCCTACGAGCAGTACTTC.

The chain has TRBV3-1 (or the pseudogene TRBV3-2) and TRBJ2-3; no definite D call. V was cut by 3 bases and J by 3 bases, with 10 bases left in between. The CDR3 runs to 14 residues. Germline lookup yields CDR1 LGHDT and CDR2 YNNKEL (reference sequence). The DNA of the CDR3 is TGTGCCAGCAGCCATGGGCTTCCTACAGATACGCAGTATTTT. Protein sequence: CASSHGLPTDTQYF.

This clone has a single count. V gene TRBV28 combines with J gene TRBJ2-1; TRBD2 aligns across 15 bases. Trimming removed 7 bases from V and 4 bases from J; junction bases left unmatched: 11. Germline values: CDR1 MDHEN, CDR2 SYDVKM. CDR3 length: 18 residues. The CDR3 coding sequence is TGTGCCAGCACCCCTAGCCGCGGACTAGCGGGAGGGTACAATGAGCAGTTCTTC. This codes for CASTPSRGLAGGYNEQFF.

This CDR3 is CASSEGRVNNQPQHF. The CDR3 DNA reads as TGTGCCAGCAGTGAGGGCAGGGTGAACAATCAGCCCCAGCATTTT. V usage is TRBV6-4 and J usage is TRBJ1-5; perhaps TRBD1 as D (5 bases). CDR3 length: 15 residues. V lost 3 bases and J lost 3, with 12 bases in between. Germline V gives CDR1 MRHNA, CDR2 SNTAGT.

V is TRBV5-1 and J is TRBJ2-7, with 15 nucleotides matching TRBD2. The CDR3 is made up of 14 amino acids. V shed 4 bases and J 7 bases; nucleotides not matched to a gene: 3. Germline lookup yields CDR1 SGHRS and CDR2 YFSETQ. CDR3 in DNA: TGCGCCAGCAGCCACGGACTAGCGGGGGGGGAGCAGTACTTC. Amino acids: CASSHGLAGGEQYF. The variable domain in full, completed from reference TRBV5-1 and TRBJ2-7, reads KAGVTQTPRYLIKTRGQQVTLSCSPISGHRSVSWYQQTPGQGLQFLFEYFSETQRNKGNFPGRFSGRQFSNSRSEMNVSTLELGDSALYLCASSHGLAGGEQYFGPGTRLTVT.

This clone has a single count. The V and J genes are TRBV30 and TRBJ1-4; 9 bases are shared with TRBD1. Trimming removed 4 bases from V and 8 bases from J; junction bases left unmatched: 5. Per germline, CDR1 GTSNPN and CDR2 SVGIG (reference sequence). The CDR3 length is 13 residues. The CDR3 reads CAWNRGPREKLFF. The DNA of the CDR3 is TGTGCCTGGAACAGGGGGCCACGGGAAAAACTGTTTTTT.

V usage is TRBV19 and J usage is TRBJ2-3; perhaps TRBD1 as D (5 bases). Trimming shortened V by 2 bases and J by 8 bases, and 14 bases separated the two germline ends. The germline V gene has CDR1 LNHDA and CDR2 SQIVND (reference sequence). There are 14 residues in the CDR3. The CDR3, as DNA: TGTGCCAGTAGTATACAACAGGTAGCAGGTACGCAGTATTTT. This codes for CASSIQQVAGTQYF.

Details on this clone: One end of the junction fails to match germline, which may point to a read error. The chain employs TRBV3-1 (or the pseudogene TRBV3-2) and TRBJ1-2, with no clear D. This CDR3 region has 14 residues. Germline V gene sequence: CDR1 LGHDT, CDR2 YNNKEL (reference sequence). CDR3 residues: CASRQGGLTGGYTF. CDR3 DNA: TGTGCCAGCAGGCAAGGAGGACTTACCGGTGGCTACACCTTC.

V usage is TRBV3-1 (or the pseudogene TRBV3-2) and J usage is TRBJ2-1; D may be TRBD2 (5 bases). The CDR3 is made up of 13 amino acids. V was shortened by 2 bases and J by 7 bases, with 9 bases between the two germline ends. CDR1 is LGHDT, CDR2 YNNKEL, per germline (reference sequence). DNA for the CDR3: TGTGCCAGCAGCCAACTAGCAAGTAATGAGCAGTTCTTC. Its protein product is CASSQLASNEQFF.

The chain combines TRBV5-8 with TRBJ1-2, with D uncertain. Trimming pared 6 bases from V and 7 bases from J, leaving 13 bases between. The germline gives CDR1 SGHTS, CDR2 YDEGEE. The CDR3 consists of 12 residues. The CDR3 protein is CASNPPLGGYTF. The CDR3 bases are TGTGCCAGCAACCCCCCCCTCGGTGGCTACACCTTC.

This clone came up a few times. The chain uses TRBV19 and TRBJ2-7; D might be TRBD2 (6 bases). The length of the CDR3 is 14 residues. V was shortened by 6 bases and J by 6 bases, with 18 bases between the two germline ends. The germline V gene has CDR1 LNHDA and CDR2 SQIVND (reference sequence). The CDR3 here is CASSTGPRGIEQYF. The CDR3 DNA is TGTGCCAGTAGCACCGGGCCTCGGGGGATCGAGCAGTACTTC.

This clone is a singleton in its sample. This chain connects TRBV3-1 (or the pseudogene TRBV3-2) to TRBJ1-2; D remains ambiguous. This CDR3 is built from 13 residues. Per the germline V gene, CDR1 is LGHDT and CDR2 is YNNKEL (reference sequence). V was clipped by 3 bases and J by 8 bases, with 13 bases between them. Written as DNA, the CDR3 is TGTGCCAGCAGCCATACGGTCCAGAGGGGCTACACCTTC. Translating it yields CASSHTVQRGYTF.

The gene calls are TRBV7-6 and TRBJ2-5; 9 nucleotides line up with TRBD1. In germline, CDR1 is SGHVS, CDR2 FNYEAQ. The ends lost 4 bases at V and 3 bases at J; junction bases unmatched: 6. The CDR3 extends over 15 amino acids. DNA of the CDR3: TGTGCCAGCAGCTGGGGACAGGGTGCCGAAGAGACCCAGTACTTC. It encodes CASSWGQGAEETQYF.

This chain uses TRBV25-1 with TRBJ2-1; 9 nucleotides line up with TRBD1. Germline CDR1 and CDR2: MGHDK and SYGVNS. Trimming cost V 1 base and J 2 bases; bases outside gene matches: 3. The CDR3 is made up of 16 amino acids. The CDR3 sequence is CASSESHRGPYNEQFF. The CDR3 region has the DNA TGTGCCAGCAGTGAATCGCACAGGGGGCCCTACAATGAGCAGTTCTTC.

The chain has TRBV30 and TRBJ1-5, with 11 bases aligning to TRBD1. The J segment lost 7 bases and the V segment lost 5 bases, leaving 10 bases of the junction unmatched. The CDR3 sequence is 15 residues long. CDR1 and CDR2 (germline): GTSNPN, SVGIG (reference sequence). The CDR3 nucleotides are TGTGCCTGGGCCGCGGACAGGGGGCAGGGGCAGCCCCAGCATTTT. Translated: CAWAADRGQGQPQHF.

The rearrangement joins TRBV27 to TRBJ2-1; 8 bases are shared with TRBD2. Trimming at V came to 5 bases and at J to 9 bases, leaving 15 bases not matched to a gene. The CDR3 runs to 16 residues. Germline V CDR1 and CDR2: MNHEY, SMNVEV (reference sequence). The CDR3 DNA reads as TGTGCCAGCAGTCGCAGGACTAGCCCTGTTCTGGGTGAGCAGTTCTTC. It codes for CASSRRTSPVLGEQFF.

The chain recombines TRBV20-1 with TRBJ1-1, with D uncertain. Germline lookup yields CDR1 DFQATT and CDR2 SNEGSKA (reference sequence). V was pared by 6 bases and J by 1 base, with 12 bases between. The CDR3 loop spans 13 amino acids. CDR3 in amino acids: CSASRGRNTEAFF. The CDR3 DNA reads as TGCAGTGCCAGTAGAGGCAGGAACACTGAAGCTTTCTTT.

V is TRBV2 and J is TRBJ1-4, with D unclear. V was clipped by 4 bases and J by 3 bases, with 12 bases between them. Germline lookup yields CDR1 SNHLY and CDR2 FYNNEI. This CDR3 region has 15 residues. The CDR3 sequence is CASSGRVQANEKLFF. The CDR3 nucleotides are TGTGCCAGCAGTGGCCGAGTGCAGGCTAATGAAAAACTGTTTTTT.

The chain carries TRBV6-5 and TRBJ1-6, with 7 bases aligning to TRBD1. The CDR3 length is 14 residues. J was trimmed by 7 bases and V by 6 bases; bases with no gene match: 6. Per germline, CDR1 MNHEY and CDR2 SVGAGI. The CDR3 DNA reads TGTGCCAGCAGAAGAGGGACAGACAATTCACCCCTCCACTTT. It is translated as CASRRGTDNSPLHF.

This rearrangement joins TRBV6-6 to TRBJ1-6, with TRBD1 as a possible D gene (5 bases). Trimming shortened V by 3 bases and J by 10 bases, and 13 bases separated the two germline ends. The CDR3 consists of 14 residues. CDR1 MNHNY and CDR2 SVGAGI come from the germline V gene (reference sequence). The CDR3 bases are TGTGCCAGCAGTTATGGGGCAGAAGGGTCACCCCTCCACTTT. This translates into CASSYGAEGSPLHF.

The DNA for the CDR3 is TGTGCCAGCACCGCCCGGACAACCACTGAAGCTTTCTTT. It is translated as CASTARTTTEAFF. The rearrangement uses TRBV12-3 or TRBV12-4 and TRBJ1-1, with D perhaps matching TRBD1 (5 bases). CDR3 length: 13 residues. With 7 bases removed from V and 4 bases from J, the gap between germline ends came to 13 bases.

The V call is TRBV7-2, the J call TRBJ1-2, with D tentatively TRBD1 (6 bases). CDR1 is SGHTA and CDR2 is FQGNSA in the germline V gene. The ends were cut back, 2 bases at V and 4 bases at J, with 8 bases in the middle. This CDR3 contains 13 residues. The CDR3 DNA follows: TGTGCCAGCAGCTTAAGACAGGCCTATGGCTACACCTTC. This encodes CASSLRQAYGYTF.

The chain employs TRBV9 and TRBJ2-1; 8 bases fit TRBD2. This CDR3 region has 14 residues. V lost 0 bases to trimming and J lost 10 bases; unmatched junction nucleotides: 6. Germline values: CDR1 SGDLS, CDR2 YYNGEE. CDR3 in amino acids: CASSVVSGATEQFF. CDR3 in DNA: TGTGCCAGCAGCGTAGTTAGCGGGGCCACCGAGCAGTTCTTC.

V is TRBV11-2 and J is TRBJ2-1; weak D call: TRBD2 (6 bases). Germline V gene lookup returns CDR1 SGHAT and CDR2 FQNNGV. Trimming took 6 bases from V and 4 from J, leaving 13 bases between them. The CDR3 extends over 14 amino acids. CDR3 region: CASRSSARYNEQFF. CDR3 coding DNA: TGTGCCAGCAGGTCTAGCGCGAGGTACAATGAGCAGTTCTTC.

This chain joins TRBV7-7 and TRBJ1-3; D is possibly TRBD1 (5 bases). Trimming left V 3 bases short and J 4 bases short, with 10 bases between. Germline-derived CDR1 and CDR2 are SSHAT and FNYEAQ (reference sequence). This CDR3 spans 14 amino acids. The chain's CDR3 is CASSFDDRGNTIYF. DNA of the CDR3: TGTGCCAGCAGCTTTGACGACAGAGGAAACACCATATATTTT.

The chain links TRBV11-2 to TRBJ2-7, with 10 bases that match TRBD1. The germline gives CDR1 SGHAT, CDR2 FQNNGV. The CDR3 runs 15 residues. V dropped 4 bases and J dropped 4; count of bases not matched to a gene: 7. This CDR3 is CASSYWDRGLYEQYF. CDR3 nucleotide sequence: TGTGCCAGCAGCTACTGGGACAGGGGTCTATACGAGCAGTACTTC.